Presented here are 13 T cell receptor beta chains from one specimen sequenced in a study of blood T cell repertoires in COVID-19. The table came from immunoSEQ multiplex PCR; TCRdb's copy has only in-frame clones and leaves some out. The sample includes 150,000 to 200,000 clones, more than 75% of them seen just once. The source material was peripheral blood. The source of these receptors is a woman between 65 and 79 years old with acute or convalescent COVID-19.

This sequence joins TRBV4-3 and TRBJ1-3, with D possibly TRBD1 on 5 matching bases. V was shortened by 4 bases and J by 3 bases, with 7 bases between the two germline ends. The CDR3 runs 13 residues. Germline CDR1 reads LGHNA; CDR2 reads YSLEER. The DNA for the CDR3 is TGCGCCAGCAGCCTGGGGCTTGGAAACACCATATATTTT. Amino acids: CASSLGLGNTIYF.

The chain is built from TRBV6-5 and TRBJ1-1, with no clear D. V was clipped by 6 bases and J by 7 bases, with 9 bases between them. This CDR3 is 11 amino acids long. CDR1 is MNHEY and CDR2 is SVGAGI in the germline V gene. This chain's CDR3 is CASRQHVEAFF. CDR3 nucleotide sequence: TGTGCCAGCAGACAACATGTTGAAGCTTTCTTT.

A few counts support this clone. The chain joins TRBV18 to TRBJ2-1, with D perhaps matching TRBD1 (6 bases). Trimming removed 4 bases at V and 4 bases at J, with 11 bases between. Per germline, CDR1 KGHSH and CDR2 LQKENI. The CDR3 runs to 14 residues. CDR3 in amino acids: CASSLTQGYNEQFF. As DNA, the CDR3 is TGTGCCAGCTCACTAACACAGGGATACAATGAGCAGTTCTTC.

The chain's CDR3 is CASSSSRGGGQFF. CDR3 DNA: TGTGCCAGCAGCTCCAGCAGGGGCGGCGGGCAGTTCTTC. This rearrangement joins TRBV7-8 to TRBJ2-1, with a weak D call TRBD1 (6 bases). In germline, CDR1 is SGHVS, CDR2 FQNEAQ. V was clipped by 4 bases and J by 12 bases, with 16 bases between them. The CDR3 is made up of 13 amino acids.

This clone has only a few counts. The chain carries TRBV3-1 (or the pseudogene TRBV3-2) and TRBJ2-1, with 10 bases matching TRBD2. The CDR3 spans 16 residues. Germline loops: CDR1 LGHDT, CDR2 YNNKEL (reference sequence). V was clipped by 0 bases and J by 9 bases; unmatched bases: 8. CDR3 sequence: CASSQDSLAGEVEQFF. The DNA for the CDR3 is TGTGCCAGCAGCCAAGATAGCCTAGCGGGAGAGGTTGAGCAGTTCTTC.

The gene calls are TRBV6-2 or TRBV6-3 and TRBJ2-7, with 9 bases matching TRBD2. Germline V gene data show CDR1 as MNHEY and CDR2 as SVGEGT. Losses at the gene ends were 4 bases for V and 3 bases for J; bases not matched to a gene: 10. The CDR3 consists of 16 residues. CDR3 DNA: TGTGCCAGCAGTTTTCTCTTTAGCGGGAGTGTCTACGAGCAGTACTTC. As protein: CASSFLFSGSVYEQYF.

The rearrangement joins TRBV19 to TRBJ1-2, with 10 bases that match TRBD1. In germline, CDR1 is LNHDA, CDR2 SQIVND (reference sequence). The ends lost 7 bases at V and 2 bases at J; junction bases unmatched: 4. The CDR3 has 14 residues. The CDR3 DNA reads as TGTGCCAGTAAGCCGGGACAGGGGAACTATGGCTACACCTTC. Translated: CASKPGQGNYGYTF.

The rearrangement uses TRBV2 and TRBJ2-3; TRBD2 is a possible D gene (5 bases). The CDR3 spans 13 residues. Germline V gene lookup returns CDR1 SNHLY and CDR2 FYNNEI. V was pared by 5 bases and J by 6 bases, with 12 bases between. DNA of the CDR3: TGTGCCAGCAGTAGAGACTACGTCGATACGCAGTATTTT. Translating it yields CASSRDYVDTQYF.

The chain employs TRBV18 and TRBJ2-7, with D perhaps matching TRBD1 (5 bases). V was trimmed by 0 bases and J by 2 bases, leaving 8 bases between them. The CDR3 loop spans 14 amino acids. Germline V CDR1 and CDR2: KGHSH, LQKENI. CDR3 nucleotides: TGTGCCAGCTCACCACCCCAGGGCCCCTACGAGCAGTACTTC. It translates to CASSPPQGPYEQYF.

The chain's CDR3 is CATKQGPSTDTQYF. The CDR3 nucleotides are TGTGCCACCAAACAGGGCCCTAGCACAGATACGCAGTATTTT. This sequence joins TRBV10-3 and TRBJ2-3, with D tentatively TRBD1 (6 bases). Trimming took 10 bases from V and 0 from J, leaving 14 bases between them. The CDR3 is 14 amino acids. Germline lookup yields CDR1 ENHRY and CDR2 SYGVKD.

The J gene is TRBJ2-3, the V gene TRBV4-1; 11 positions agree with TRBD2. The CDR3 has 17 amino acids. Per germline, CDR1 MGHRA and CDR2 YSYEKL. V shed 1 base, J shed 5 bases, and the junction held 8 bases outside the gene matches. In DNA form, the CDR3 reads TGCGCCAGCAGCCAAGCCCCCACTAGCGGGGGACTAGATACGCAGTATTTT. This codes for CASSQAPTSGGLDTQYF.

The J gene is TRBJ2-2, the V gene TRBV6-5; 7 bases fit TRBD1. After removal of 9 bases from V and 1 base from J, the junction contained 8 bases not matched to a gene. Germline CDR1 MNHEY, CDR2 SVGAGI. This CDR3 comprises 15 residues. The CDR3 bases are TGTGCCAGTACACTATGGACAGGGAACACCGGGGAGCTGTTTTTT. It yields the protein CASTLWTGNTGELFF.

The gene calls are TRBV5-4 and TRBJ1-5, with 7 bases lining up with TRBD1. The CDR3 spans 13 residues. The germline V gene encodes CDR1 SGHNT and CDR2 YYREEE (reference sequence). The V and J ends lost 4 bases and 9 bases, in that order; junction bases with no gene match: 7. As DNA, the CDR3 is TGTGCCAGCAGCGTTGACAGGGACGGGCCCCAGCATTTT. The encoded protein is CASSVDRDGPQHF.